Detailed here is one TCR beta chain. Antigen: not known. Germline values: CDR1 MGHRA, CDR2 YSYEKL. The junction had 7 bases not matched to a gene; V was cut back by 2 bases and J by 0 bases. The CDR3 contains 18 residues. The data were obtained in a study of T cell responses to AZD1222 COVID-19 vaccine. About the research overall: The analysis combined second doses at about 4 or about 12 weeks.

The study, taken as a whole, reports: Only six individuals given AZD1222 were seropositive at baseline. The donor cohort was predominantly white British with a female majority, and clonal diversity may have been underestimated. Nearly half of the spike-specific TCRs reportedly recognize variant regions that carry no mutations.

The assay was immunoSEQ multiplex PCR, and TCRdb's table has in-frame clones only and misses some. The sample holds around 130,000 clones; 90% to 95% are singletons and the top ten take more than 2.5%. The rearrangement joins TRBV4-1 to TRBJ1-3; 10 nucleotides agree with TRBD1. The sample was peripheral blood, taken on day 0 of AZD1222 vaccination. This TCR came from an adult in good health. The CDR3 reads CASSQTTGTGVSGNTIYF. DNA of the CDR3: TGCGCCAGCAGCCAAACCACCGGGACAGGGGTCTCTGGAAACACCATATATTTT.